Listed below are T cell receptor beta chains from one sample, sequenced in a study of OX40 agonist ivuxolimab in advanced cancers. Assay: immunoSEQ multiplex PCR; the TCRdb copy retains only in-frame clones and omits some. This table holds fewer than 80,000 clones, 65% to 90% found once. The starting material was CD4+ or CD8+ T cells sorted from blood, obtained in a trial of the OX40 agonist ivuxolimab. These receptors all stem from an adult with an advanced solid tumor such as melanoma, head and neck, liver or kidney cancer. Both conserved end residues are trimmed from each CDR3.

v_gene	j_gene	CDR3aa
TRBV5-1	TRBJ2-5	ASSSRTSLETQY
TRBV27	TRBJ2-7	ASNSQGLCEQY
TRBV19	TRBJ1-5	ASTLRSGDSNQPQH
TRBV6-6	TRBJ1-1	ASSYRQGIEAF
TRBV28	TRBJ1-5	ASSQQGEQPQH
TRBV6-6	TRBJ2-1	ASSYRGSAGEQF
TRBV27	TRBJ2-7	ASSGLAGRGGSYEQY
TRBV10-2	TRBJ1-4	ASSESGHTLEKLF
TRBV30	TRBJ1-2	AWRAGANYGYT
TRBV7-9	TRBJ2-5	ASSASGAETQY
TRBV15	TRBJ2-1	ATSRDVGPRRGEQF
TRBV7-8	TRBJ1-5	ASSLAPRQPQH
TRBV4-1	TRBJ2-7	ASSQDPNTYEQY
TRBV11-1	TRBJ2-2	ASSPTSGGAGELF
TRBV18	TRBJ1-2	ASSPDRGHPYGYT
TRBV28	TRBJ2-4	ASSPQLLAGGGNIQY
TRBV9	TRBJ2-3	ASSVGLALSTDTQY
TRBV11-3	TRBJ2-1	ASSLDTGLAINEQF
TRBV9	TRBJ2-7	ASSVAPRAEQY
TRBV13	TRBJ1-2	ASSLLDRDFMGYT
TRBV5-1	TRBJ2-7	ASSLGYYEQY
TRBV5-1	TRBJ1-2	ASSPRTGAGYGYT
TRBV30	TRBJ2-3	AWNTRLSTDTQY
TRBV10-1	TRBJ1-1	ASRDNLNTEAF
TRBV7-2	TRBJ2-5	ASSRTSGTSETQY
TRBV29-1	TRBJ1-1	SVEDDSTQNTEAF
TRBV28	TRBJ2-7	ASSLTGGVYEQY
TRBV11-1	TRBJ2-2	ASSPGLAGGTNTGELF
TRBV28	TRBJ1-1	ASRWAVNTEAF
TRBV5-1	TRBJ2-3	ASSLPEAGTGDVDTQY
TRBV5-4	TRBJ2-2	ASSKFQGAEVYTGELF
TRBV7-8	TRBJ2-7	ASSDRLEQY
TRBV29-1	TRBJ1-2	SGGDRANYGYT
TRBV28	TRBJ1-2	ASKEGDWGFGGYT
TRBV6-6	TRBJ1-4	ASSATPGTGVEKLF
TRBV18	TRBJ1-2	ASSPLIEGGSSGYT
TRBV6-6	TRBJ2-6	ASSYISGANVLT
TRBV19	TRBJ2-7	ASASTGTGPYEQY
TRBV29-1	TRBJ2-4	SVARDSHIQY
TRBV7-2	TRBJ1-6	ASSLVRTDNSPLH
TRBV7-6	TRBJ1-6	ASSLDGGSLSPLH
TRBV5-4	TRBJ2-1	ASSFGSSRRDEQF
TRBV13	TRBJ2-7	ASSGPGLASAEQY
TRBV5-1	TRBJ2-7	ASSLVPAGGYGEQY
TRBV19	TRBJ2-7	ASSQGVERRSYEQY